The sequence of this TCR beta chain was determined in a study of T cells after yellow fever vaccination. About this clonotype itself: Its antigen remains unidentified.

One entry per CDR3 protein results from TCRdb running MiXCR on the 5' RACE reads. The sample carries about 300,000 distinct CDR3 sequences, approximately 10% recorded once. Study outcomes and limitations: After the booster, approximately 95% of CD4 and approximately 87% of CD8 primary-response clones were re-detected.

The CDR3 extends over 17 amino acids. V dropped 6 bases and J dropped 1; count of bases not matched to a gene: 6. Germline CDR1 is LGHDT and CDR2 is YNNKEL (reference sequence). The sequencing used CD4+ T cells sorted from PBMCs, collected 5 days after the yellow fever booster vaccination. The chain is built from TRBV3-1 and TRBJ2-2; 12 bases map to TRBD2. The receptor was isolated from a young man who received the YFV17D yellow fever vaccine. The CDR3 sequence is CASRDRLAGENTGELFF. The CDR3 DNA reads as TGTGCCAGCAGAGATAGACTAGCGGGGGAGAACACCGGGGAGCTGTTTTTT.